The subject of this entry is one T cell receptor (beta chain). Antigen unknown. This sample is part of a study of human T cells and chemical hapten exposure. Study-level results: Donors' alopecia may make their immune response differ from healthy people's.

Per the authors' pipeline: Counting gave a median of 95,638 TCRs per sample, with values ranging from about 23,224 to 690,600. One entry per CDR3 protein, called by TCRdb with MiXCR from the RACE reads. TCRdb assigned the V and J calls; the authors' analysis was not used. The sample contains about 54,000 distinct CDR3 sequences, about 9.9% of which appear only once. Germline V gene lookup returns CDR1 SGHDN and CDR2 FVKESK. The CDR3 totals 17 residues. Unmatched junction bases numbered 6, after V lost 0 bases and J lost 2 bases. Sample time point: patch test 2, 6 weeks after DPC sensitization. The treatment here: therapeutic diphenylcyclopropenone sensitization with weekly scalp DPC. Venepuncture was done earlier than the placement of each patch test. Donors, patients with alopecia ranging from 18 to 70 years old and judged suitable for DPC, provided samples.

The input for sequencing was whole blood, taken in connection with sensitization to the hapten diphenylcyclopropenone (DPC). The receptor's source is a woman aged 45-65 years with alopecia areata. Some clones in this sample may be carry-over from other donors' samples. The genes are TRBV14 and TRBJ2-1; 8 nucleotides agree with TRBD2. The CDR3 coding sequence is TGTGCCAGCAGCCAAGATTGGACTAGCATTACCTACAATGAGCAGTTCTTC. Amino acid sequence: CASSQDWTSITYNEQFF.